This entry lists 27 T cell receptor beta chains sequenced from one sample in a study of OX40 agonist ivuxolimab in advanced cancers. Profiling relied on immunoSEQ multiplex PCR, and the TCRdb table lists in-frame clones only, not all of them. Of about 62,000 clones listed, approximately 90% are singletons. The sample consisted of CD4+ or CD8+ T cells sorted from blood, taken in a trial of the OX40 agonist ivuxolimab. The receptor set was obtained from an adult with an advanced solid tumor such as melanoma, head and neck, liver or kidney cancer.

The chain has TRBV5-4 and TRBJ2-7; possibly TRBD1 or TRBD2 for D (5 bases each). Germline V gene lookup returns CDR1 SGHNT and CDR2 YYREEE (reference sequence). V was pared by 5 bases and J by 3 bases, with 15 bases between. The CDR3 spans 14 residues. The DNA for the CDR3 is TGTGCCAGCAGTGGTGGTGAGAGGGGCTACGAGCAGTACTTC. This sequence encodes CASSGGERGYEQYF.

The chain is built from TRBV5-6 and TRBJ1-1; D not certain. In germline, CDR1 is SGHDT, CDR2 YYEEEE. The CDR3 spans 12 residues. The V end was cut by 4 bases, the J end by 6 bases, with 10 bases between. The CDR3 loop reads CASSREAPEAFF. The CDR3 coding sequence is TGTGCCAGCAGCCGCGAGGCCCCTGAAGCTTTCTTT.

The chain employs TRBV7-9 and TRBJ2-5, with D unresolved. CDR1 SEHNR and CDR2 FQNEAQ come from the germline V gene (reference sequence). The CDR3 covers 13 residues. Trimming took off 2 bases at V and 5 bases at J, with 9 bases between the two ends. The CDR3 protein is CASSLPLGETQYF. In nucleotides, the CDR3 is TGTGCCAGCAGCTTACCCCTCGGGGAGACCCAGTACTTC.

The chain is built from TRBV27 and TRBJ2-1; 9 bases agree with TRBD2. This CDR3 region has 14 residues. CDR1 is MNHEY, CDR2 SMNVEV, per germline (reference sequence). The J segment lost 8 bases and the V segment lost 3 bases, leaving 5 bases of the junction unmatched. The CDR3 region is CASSFAGGPHEQFF. CDR3 bases: TGTGCCAGCAGTTTTGCGGGAGGGCCCCATGAGCAGTTCTTC.

This rearrangement joins TRBV19 to TRBJ2-1; the match to TRBD2 covers 11 bases. Germline CDR1 is LNHDA and CDR2 is SQIVND (reference sequence). This CDR3 has 16 amino acids. The J segment lost 7 bases and the V segment lost 5 bases, leaving 10 bases of the junction unmatched. The CDR3 DNA reads as TGTGCCAGTAGTTCCACTAGCGGGAGACTTGCAAATGAGCAGTTCTTC. Its protein product is CASSSTSGRLANEQFF. The full variable domain, in which reference TRBV19 and TRBJ2-1 provide the parts outside the CDR3, is DGGITQSPKYLFRKEGQNVTLSCEQNLNHDAMYWYRQDPGQGLRLIYYSQIVNDFQKGDIAEGYSVSREKKESFPLTVTSAQKNPTAFYLCASSSTSGRLANEQFFGPGTRLTVL.

The chain joins TRBV11-3 to TRBJ2-7, with 8 bases identical to TRBD2. This CDR3 has 17 amino acids. V gave up 5 bases and J gave up 1 base; unmatched junction bases: 13. The germline CDR1 and CDR2 sequences are SGHNT and YENEEA. This CDR3 is CASSRYYSGDASYEQYF. In DNA, the CDR3 is TGTGCCAGCAGCCGTTACTATAGCGGGGACGCATCCTACGAGCAGTACTTC.

This clone was picked up one time. The chain is built from TRBV7-9 and TRBJ2-3, with D perhaps TRBD2 (5 bases). Per germline, CDR1 SEHNR and CDR2 FQNEAQ (reference sequence). V lost 5 bases, J lost 2 bases, and 17 bases lay in between. The CDR3 spans 16 residues. The CDR3 is CASSARERKTTDTQYF. As DNA, the CDR3 is TGTGCCAGCAGCGCACGAGAGCGGAAAACCACAGATACGCAGTATTTT.

The V and J genes are TRBV7-8 and TRBJ2-6; D gene unclear. The germline V and J ends were trimmed by 7 bases and 1 base, with 14 bases remaining between them. Germline CDR1 reads SGHVS; CDR2 reads FQNEAQ. CDR3 length: 16 residues. The CDR3 DNA is TGTGCCAGCATCAACCATGGGGTGTCTGGGGCCAACGTCCTGACTTTC. This codes for CASINHGVSGANVLTF.

CDR3 nucleotide sequence: TGTGCCACGCGGGGTGGAGACGGAAACACCGGGGAGCTGTTTTTT. Translation gives CATRGGDGNTGELFF. V is TRBV6-5 and J is TRBJ2-2, with TRBD2 as a possible D gene (6 bases). CDR3 length equals 15 residues. The V gene's germline CDR1 is MNHEY and CDR2 SVGAGI. The ends were cut back, 10 bases at V and 2 bases at J, with 17 bases in the middle.

The gene calls are TRBV7-6 and TRBJ2-2; D remains unclear. CDR3 length: 15 amino acids. CDR1 is SGHVS, CDR2 FNYEAQ, per germline. V lost 3 bases and J lost 0, with 8 bases in between. This chain's CDR3 is CASSFHEANTGELFF. The CDR3 DNA sequence: TGTGCCAGCAGCTTTCATGAGGCGAACACCGGGGAGCTGTTTTTT.

This clone showed up just a few times. The chain has TRBV7-9 and TRBJ2-1, with D possibly TRBD1 on 6 matching bases. The CDR3 sequence is 15 residues long. Germline V gene data show CDR1 as SEHNR and CDR2 as FQNEAQ (reference sequence). With 5 bases removed from V and 7 bases from J, the gap between germline ends came to 18 bases. CDR3 residues: CASSPILGARNEQFF. DNA of the CDR3: TGTGCCAGCAGCCCGATCCTGGGGGCGCGAAATGAGCAGTTCTTC. The variable domain in full, completed from reference TRBV7-9 and TRBJ2-1, reads DTGVSQNPRHKITKRGQNVTFRCDPISEHNRLYWYRQTLGQGPEFLTYFQNEAQLEKSRLLSDRFSAERPKGSFSTLEIQRTEQGDSAMYLCASSPILGARNEQFFGPGTRLTVL.

This sequence joins TRBV6-5 and TRBJ2-7; the match to TRBD1 covers 8 bases. The CDR3 covers 13 residues. After removal of 0 bases from V and 10 bases from J, the junction contained 5 bases not matched to a gene. Germline V CDR1 and CDR2: MNHEY, SVGAGI. The CDR3 loop is CASSYSATGDQYF. The CDR3 nucleotides read TGTGCCAGCAGTTACTCGGCGACAGGGGACCAGTACTTC.

The chain carries TRBV5-6 and TRBJ1-1; the D is unclear. This CDR3 comprises 13 residues. CDR1 SGHDT and CDR2 YYEEEE come from the germline V gene. The germline V and J ends were trimmed by 0 bases and 2 bases, with 5 bases remaining between them. CDR3 sequence reads: CASSLAGNTEAFF. The CDR3 DNA reads TGTGCCAGCAGCTTGGCTGGAAACACTGAAGCTTTCTTT.

The gene calls are TRBV10-2 and TRBJ2-7, with D perhaps TRBD1 (5 bases). V lost 10 bases and J 0 bases, leaving 10 bases between the germline ends. This CDR3 region has 12 residues. Germline assignment: CDR1 WSHSY and CDR2 SAAADI. CDR3: CATQTVSYEQYF. The CDR3 nucleotides are TGCGCCACTCAGACAGTCTCCTACGAGCAGTACTTC.

DNA of the CDR3: TGTGCCAGTAGTATGGGACTGCTCTACAATGAGCAGTTCTTC. Its translation is CASSMGLLYNEQFF. The chain uses TRBV19 and TRBJ2-1; a weak D match, TRBD2 (6 bases). The CDR3 runs 14 residues. CDR1 LNHDA and CDR2 SQIVND come from the germline V gene (reference sequence). V shed 3 bases and J shed 3 bases, with 9 bases lying between them.

For this clone: Other DNA variants within this sample encode the same CDR3. V usage is TRBV5-1 and J usage is TRBJ2-3, with unresolved D. CDR1 and CDR2 (germline): SGHRS, YFSETQ. The CDR3 is 15 residues long. Trimming took 0 bases from V and 6 from J, leaving 14 bases between them. CDR3 coding DNA: TGCGCCAGCAGCTTGGGGCCGACGAGAACGGATACGCAGTATTTT. Protein: CASSLGPTRTDTQYF.

The rearrangement uses TRBV13 and TRBJ1-1; D might be TRBD1 (6 bases). Germline V gene data show CDR1 as PRHDT and CDR2 as FYEKMQ (reference sequence). CDR3 length: 16 amino acids. The ends were cut back, 2 bases at V and 1 base at J, with 14 bases in the middle. CDR3 loop: CASSLLAQGSNTEAFF. CDR3 nucleotides: TGTGCCAGCAGCTTACTTGCACAGGGTTCGAACACTGAAGCTTTCTTT.

As DNA, the CDR3 is TGTGCCAGCAGTTTAGGCGGGAGGAGCTACGAGCAGTACTTC. Its protein is CASSLGGRSYEQYF. The V gene is TRBV27, the J gene TRBJ2-7; 8 bases map to TRBD2. V was pared by 2 bases and J by 3 bases, with 3 bases of the junction left unmatched. Germline V gene lookup returns CDR1 MNHEY and CDR2 SMNVEV (reference sequence). The CDR3 has 14 amino acids.

Notes on this clone: At one boundary the junction diverges from the germline segment, which might be a read error. The chain couples TRBV27 to TRBJ2-1, with 9 bases matching TRBD2. CDR3 length: 15 residues. In germline, CDR1 is MNHEY, CDR2 SMNVEV (reference sequence). CDR3 amino acids: CTSSISGSPYNEQFF. The CDR3 region has the DNA TGTACCAGCAGTATTAGCGGGAGCCCCTACAATGAGCAGTTCTTC.

This chain uses TRBV4-2 with TRBJ2-6; unclear D gene. Trimming left V 5 bases short and J 5 bases short, with 22 bases between. CDR3 size: 18 residues. Looked up from germline, CDR1 is LGHNA and CDR2 is YNFKEQ. The CDR3 nucleotides read TGTGCCAGCAGCAGCAGATTCAGGTTACAAAGTCGGGCCAACGTCCTGACTTTC. Its protein is CASSSRFRLQSRANVLTF.

This clone was seen just once. The chain links TRBV7-6 to TRBJ2-3; D is undetermined. There are 13 residues in the CDR3. CDR1 SGHVS and CDR2 FNYEAQ come from the germline V gene. V lost 3 bases and J lost 6, with 10 bases in between. The chain's CDR3 is CASSFFFGDTQYF. The DNA of the CDR3 is TGTGCCAGCAGCTTCTTCTTTGGGGATACGCAGTATTTT. The full variable domain, rest sourced from reference TRBV7-6 and TRBJ2-3, is GAGVSQSPRYKVTKRGQDVALRCDPISGHVSLYWYRQALGQGPEFLTYFNYEAQQDKSGLPNDRFSAERPEGSISTLTIQRTEQRDSAMYRCASSFFFGDTQYFGPGTRLTVL.

This sequence joins TRBV7-6 and TRBJ2-1; tentative D call: TRBD1 (7 bases). CDR1 SGHVS and CDR2 FNYEAQ come from the germline V gene. The CDR3 runs 19 residues. The V end lost 0 bases, the J end lost 6 bases, and 24 bases lay between the germline ends. The DNA of the CDR3 is TGTGCCAGCAGCTTAGCCCAAATCGACAGGGAGGATCTTGGCAATGAGCAGTTCTTC. Protein product: CASSLAQIDREDLGNEQFF.

This chain connects TRBV27 to TRBJ2-1, with 9 bases lining up with TRBD2. V dropped 1 base and J dropped 7; count of bases not matched to a gene: 8. Germline V CDR1 and CDR2: MNHEY, SMNVEV (reference sequence). CDR3 length: 16 residues. The CDR3 sequence is CASSLWAGGPSNEQFF. In DNA, the CDR3 is TGTGCCAGCAGTTTATGGGCGGGAGGGCCCTCGAATGAGCAGTTCTTC.

The chain is built from TRBV29-1 and TRBJ2-1, with D possibly being TRBD1 (6 bases). V was pared by 0 bases and J by 4 bases, with 10 bases between. CDR1 and CDR2 (germline): SQVTM, ANQGSEA. The CDR3 contains 14 residues. The CDR3: CSVEDLGQYNEQFF. The CDR3 coding sequence is TGCAGCGTTGAAGATCTGGGACAATACAATGAGCAGTTCTTC.

The chain combines TRBV6-1 with TRBJ2-7; D uncertain. Germline CDR1 MNHNS, CDR2 SASEGT. This CDR3 region has 15 residues. The V gene lost 2 bases and the J gene lost 3 bases, with 14 bases spanning the gap. The CDR3 protein is CASSEQLAFVYEQYF. In DNA, the CDR3 is TGTGCCAGCAGTGAACAACTCGCCTTTGTCTACGAGCAGTACTTC.

The chain uses TRBV19 and TRBJ1-4, with TRBD1 identical over 8 bases. This CDR3 contains 15 residues. V shed 3 bases and J 7 bases; nucleotides not matched to a gene: 7. Germline CDR1 is LNHDA and CDR2 is SQIVND (reference sequence). CDR3 sequence: CASSMSRGLVEKLFF. The CDR3 nucleotides are TGTGCCAGTAGTATGAGCAGGGGGCTGGTTGAAAAACTGTTTTTT.

This chain uses TRBV19 with TRBJ2-3, with D maybe TRBD2 (5 bases). V gave up 4 bases and J gave up 6 bases, with 14 bases separating them. This CDR3 has 14 amino acids. Germline CDR1 and CDR2: LNHDA and SQIVND (reference sequence). CDR3: CASSKAQWRDTQYF. CDR3 DNA sequence: TGTGCCAGTAGTAAGGCACAGTGGAGGGATACGCAGTATTTT.